The 2 T cell receptor beta chains in this list originate from one sample, sequenced in a study of T cells after somatic rescue of genetic block. TCRdb keeps only in-frame clones here, not all; method: immunoSEQ multiplex PCR. The sample lists 45,000 to 55,000 clones, 90% to 97% seen once, with more than 0.075% in the top ten. Sequencing input: peripheral blood mononuclear cells (PBMCs). The receptors stem from a child less than two years old.

This sequence joins TRBV6-1 and TRBJ2-7; D ambiguous. The V gene lost 6 bases and the J gene lost 1 base, with 7 bases spanning the gap. This CDR3 has 12 amino acids. Germline values: CDR1 MNHNS, CDR2 SASEGT. This CDR3 reads CASSDLSYEQYF. In DNA, the CDR3 is TGTGCCAGCAGCGACCTATCCTACGAGCAGTACTTC.

The V call is TRBV19, the J call TRBJ1-3; 8 bases line up with TRBD1. Germline values: CDR1 LNHDA, CDR2 SQIVND (reference sequence). The V and J ends lost 5 bases and 3 bases, in that order; junction bases with no gene match: 6. This CDR3 region has 15 residues. The CDR3 bases are TGTGCCAGTAGTCCCCCAGGGACAGGTGGAAACACCATATATTTT. Translation gives CASSPPGTGGNTIYF.